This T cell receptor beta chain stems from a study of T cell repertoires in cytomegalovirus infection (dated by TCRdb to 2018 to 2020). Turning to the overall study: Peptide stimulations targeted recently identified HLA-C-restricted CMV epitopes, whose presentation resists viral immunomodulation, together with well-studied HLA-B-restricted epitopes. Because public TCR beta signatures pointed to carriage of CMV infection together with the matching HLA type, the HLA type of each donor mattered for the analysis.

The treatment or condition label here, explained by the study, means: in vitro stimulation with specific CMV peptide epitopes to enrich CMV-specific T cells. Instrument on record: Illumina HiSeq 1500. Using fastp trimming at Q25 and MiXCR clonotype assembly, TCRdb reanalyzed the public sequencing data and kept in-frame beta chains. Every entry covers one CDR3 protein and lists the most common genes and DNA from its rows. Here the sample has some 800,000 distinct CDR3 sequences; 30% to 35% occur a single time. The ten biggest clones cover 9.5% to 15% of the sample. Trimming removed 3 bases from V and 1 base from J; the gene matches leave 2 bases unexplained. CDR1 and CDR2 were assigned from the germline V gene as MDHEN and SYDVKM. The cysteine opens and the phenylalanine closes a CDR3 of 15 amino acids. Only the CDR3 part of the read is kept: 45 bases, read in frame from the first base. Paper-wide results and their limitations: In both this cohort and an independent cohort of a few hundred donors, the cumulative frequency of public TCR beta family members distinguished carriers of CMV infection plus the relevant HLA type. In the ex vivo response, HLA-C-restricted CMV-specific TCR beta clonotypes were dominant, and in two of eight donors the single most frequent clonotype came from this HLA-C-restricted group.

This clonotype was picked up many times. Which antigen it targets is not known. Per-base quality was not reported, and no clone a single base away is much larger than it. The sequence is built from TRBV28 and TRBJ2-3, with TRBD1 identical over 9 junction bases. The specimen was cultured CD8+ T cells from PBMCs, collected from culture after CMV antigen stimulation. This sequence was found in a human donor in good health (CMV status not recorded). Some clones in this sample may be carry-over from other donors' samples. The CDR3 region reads CASSFGTGRTDTQYF. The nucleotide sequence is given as TGTGCCAGCAGTTTTGGGACAGGGCGCACAGATACGCAGTATTTT.